There are a few counts of the clone carrying this T cell receptor beta chain. What it binds is unknown. This record belongs to a study of cytomegalovirus exposure and HLA in healthy donors. The CDR3 consists of 15 residues. Germline loops: CDR1 SQVTM, CDR2 ANQGSEA. Germline trimming cut 2 bases from V and 4 bases from J; bases unmatched to any gene: 9. Use of 60 Vbeta and 13 Jbeta primers characterized the PCR. In the source study's methods: Later reanalysis found 80 million or so unique TCR beta chains, roughly 10 million of them shared. Here immunoSEQ multiplex PCR was the method, and the copy in TCRdb shows in-frame clones only, minus some. V and J calls and clone size are copied from that table; D and trimming were computed from the DNA. The sample shows around 120,000 clones, around a tenth of them seen only once. Study-wide results and caveats: When a later analysis was performed, an Asian-associated ancestry cluster reportedly had fewer N-insertions than the roughly 700-donor mean. Some V segments could not be told apart, so they were left out, TRBV6-2 and TRBV6-3 among them. Later work showed greater clonal expansion in HLA-associated TCR beta chains than in equally common others.

This TCR derives from a man aged 30-40 years in good health and CMV-seronegative. The sample was PBMCs. The V and J genes are TRBV29-1 and TRBJ2-3; the match to TRBD2 covers 7 bases. CDR3 amino acids: CSVESGGIIADTQYF. In nucleotides, the CDR3 is TGCAGCGTTGAATCGGGGGGTATTATCGCAGATACGCAGTATTTT.